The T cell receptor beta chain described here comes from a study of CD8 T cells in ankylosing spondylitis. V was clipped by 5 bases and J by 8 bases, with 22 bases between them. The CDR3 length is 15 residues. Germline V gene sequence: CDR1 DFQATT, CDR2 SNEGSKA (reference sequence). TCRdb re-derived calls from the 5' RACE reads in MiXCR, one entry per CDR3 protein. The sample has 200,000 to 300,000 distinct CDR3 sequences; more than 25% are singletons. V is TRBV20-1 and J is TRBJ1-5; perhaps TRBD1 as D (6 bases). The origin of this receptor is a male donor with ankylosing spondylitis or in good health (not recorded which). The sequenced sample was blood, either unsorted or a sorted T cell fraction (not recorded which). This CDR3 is CSAPEGVDEIKPQHF. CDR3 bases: TGCAGTGCTCCCGAGGGGGTTGACGAGATAAAGCCCCAGCATTTT.